This is a list of T cell receptor beta chains from one sample in a study of blood T cell repertoires in COVID-19. This table comes from immunoSEQ multiplex PCR, and its TCRdb copy is limited to in-frame clones, with some not included. The sample consists of about 310,000 clones, 85% to 90% of them appearing once. The specimen sequenced was peripheral blood. The receptors here all came from a man between 65 and 85 years old with acute or convalescent COVID-19. Each CDR3 is given with its conserved first and last residue. Each record gives: CDR3 protein, CDR3 DNA, J gene, clone size, D gene, V gene. A D gene is named only where the DNA matches it firmly. Where a row states a size, it is once, few, many or the class of an expanded clone; other rows omit it.

cdr3_aa: CASSNGRGVYYGYTF; cdr3_nt: TGTGCCAGTAGTAATGGACGGGGGGTCTACTATGGCTACACCTTC; j_call: TRBJ1-2; clone_size: -; d_call: -; v_call: TRBV19
cdr3_aa: CASSLKSVTGGHWELFF; cdr3_nt: TGTGCCAGCAGCCTAAAAAGCGTGACAGGAGGTCATTGGGAGCTGTTTTTT; j_call: TRBJ2-2; clone_size: -; d_call: -; v_call: TRBV4-2
cdr3_aa: CASSLPGSEQYF; cdr3_nt: TGTGCCAGCAGTTTGCCAGGGTCCGAGCAGTACTTC; j_call: TRBJ2-7; clone_size: few; d_call: -; v_call: TRBV12-3/TRBV12-4
cdr3_aa: CASSHDRVGEQYF; cdr3_nt: TGTGCCAGCAGCCATGACAGGGTGGGCGAGCAGTACTTC; j_call: TRBJ2-7; clone_size: -; d_call: TRBD1; v_call: TRBV3-1/TRBV3-2
cdr3_aa: CATSRVGGGYEQYF; cdr3_nt: TGTGCCACCAGCAGAGTAGGCGGAGGCTACGAGCAGTACTTC; j_call: TRBJ2-7; clone_size: -; d_call: -; v_call: TRBV15
cdr3_aa: CASSFGPAGAYEQYF; cdr3_nt: TGTGCCAGCAGCTTCGGACCCGCGGGCGCTTACGAGCAGTACTTC; j_call: TRBJ2-7; clone_size: -; d_call: -; v_call: TRBV7-6
cdr3_aa: CASSLQRHRGETQYF; cdr3_nt: TGTGCCAGCAGCCTCCAGCGGCACAGAGGAGAGACCCAGTACTTC; j_call: TRBJ2-5; clone_size: -; d_call: -; v_call: TRBV14
cdr3_aa: CASSLDEGAYNSPLHF; cdr3_nt: TGTGCCAGCAGCCTTGATGAGGGAGCTTATAATTCACCCCTCCACTTT; j_call: TRBJ1-6; clone_size: -; d_call: -; v_call: TRBV6-6
cdr3_aa: CASSQNRGSYEQYF; cdr3_nt: TGTGCCAGCAGCCAAAACAGGGGATCCTACGAGCAGTACTTC; j_call: TRBJ2-7; clone_size: -; d_call: TRBD1; v_call: TRBV3-1/TRBV3-2
cdr3_aa: CASSYGRREAFF; cdr3_nt: TGTGCCAGCAGCTACGGGAGGCGTGAAGCTTTCTTT; j_call: TRBJ1-1; clone_size: -; d_call: -; v_call: TRBV28
cdr3_aa: CASSSPMRETQYF; cdr3_nt: TGTGCCAGCAGTTCACCAATGCGGGAGACCCAGTACTTC; j_call: TRBJ2-5; clone_size: -; d_call: -; v_call: TRBV28
cdr3_aa: CASSLDGTRGGEQYF; cdr3_nt: TGCGCCAGCAGCTTGGACGGGACTCGAGGTGGGGAGCAGTACTTC; j_call: TRBJ2-7; clone_size: -; d_call: -; v_call: TRBV5-1
cdr3_aa: CASSEQWWNTEAFF; cdr3_nt: TGTGCCAGTAGCGAACAGTGGTGGAACACTGAAGCTTTCTTT; j_call: TRBJ1-1; clone_size: -; d_call: -; v_call: TRBV19